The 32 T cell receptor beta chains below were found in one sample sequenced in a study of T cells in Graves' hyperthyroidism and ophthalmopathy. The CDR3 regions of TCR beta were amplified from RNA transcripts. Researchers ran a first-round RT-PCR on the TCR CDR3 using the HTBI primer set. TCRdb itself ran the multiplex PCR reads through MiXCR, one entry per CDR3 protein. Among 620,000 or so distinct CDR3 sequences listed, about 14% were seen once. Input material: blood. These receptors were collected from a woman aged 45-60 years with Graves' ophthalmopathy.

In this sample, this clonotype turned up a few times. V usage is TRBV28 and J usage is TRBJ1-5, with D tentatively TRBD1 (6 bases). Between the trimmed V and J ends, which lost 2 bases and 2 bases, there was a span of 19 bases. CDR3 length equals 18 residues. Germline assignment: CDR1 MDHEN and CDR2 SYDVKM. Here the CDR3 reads CASSLGTLQGAGNQPQHF. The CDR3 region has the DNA TGTGCCAGCAGTTTAGGAACCCTACAGGGAGCGGGCAATCAGCCCCAGCATTTT. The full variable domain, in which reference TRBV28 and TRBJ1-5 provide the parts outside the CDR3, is DVKVTQSSRYLVKRTGEKVFLECVQDMDHENMFWYRQDPGLGLRLIYFSYDVKMKEKGDIPEGYSVSREKKERFSLILESASTNQTSMYLCASSLGTLQGAGNQPQHFGDGTRLSIL.

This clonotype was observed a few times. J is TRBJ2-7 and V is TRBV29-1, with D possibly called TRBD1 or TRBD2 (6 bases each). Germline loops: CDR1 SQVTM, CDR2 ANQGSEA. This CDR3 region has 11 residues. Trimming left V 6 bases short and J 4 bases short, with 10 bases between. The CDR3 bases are TGCAGCGTGAGGGGGGCTTACGAGCAGTACTTC. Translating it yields CSVRGAYEQYF.

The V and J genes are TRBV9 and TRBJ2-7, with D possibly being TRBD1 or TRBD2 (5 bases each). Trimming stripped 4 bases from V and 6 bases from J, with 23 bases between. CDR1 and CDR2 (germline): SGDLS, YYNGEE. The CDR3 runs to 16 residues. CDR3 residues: CASSPQGPGRLGEQYF. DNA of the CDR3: TGTGCCAGCAGCCCCCAGGGACCGGGGAGATTAGGCGAGCAGTACTTC.

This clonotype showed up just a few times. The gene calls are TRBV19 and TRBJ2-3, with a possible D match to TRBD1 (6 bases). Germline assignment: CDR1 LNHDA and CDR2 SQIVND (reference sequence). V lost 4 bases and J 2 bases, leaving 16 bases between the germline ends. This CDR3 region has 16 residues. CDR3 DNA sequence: TGTGCCAGTAGTAGGGGGCAAGGACCCTCCACAGATACGCAGTATTTT. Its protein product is CASSRGQGPSTDTQYF.

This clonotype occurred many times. CDR3 in DNA: TGTGCCAGCAGCCCTAAACCGGGACTAGCGGACAATGAGCAGTTCTTC. Translating it yields CASSPKPGLADNEQFF. The chain employs TRBV11-2 and TRBJ2-1; 11 bases align to TRBD2. CDR1 and CDR2 (germline): SGHAT, FQNNGV. V lost 5 bases, J lost 5 bases, and 8 bases stayed unmatched. CDR3 length: 16 residues.

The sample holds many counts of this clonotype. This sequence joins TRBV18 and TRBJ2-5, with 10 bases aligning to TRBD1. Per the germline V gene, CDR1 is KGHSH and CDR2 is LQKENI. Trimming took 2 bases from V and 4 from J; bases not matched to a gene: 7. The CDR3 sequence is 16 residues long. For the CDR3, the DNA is TGTGCCAGCTCACCAGGGACAGGGGCGTCCCCAGAGACCCAGTACTTC. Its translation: CASSPGTGASPETQYF.

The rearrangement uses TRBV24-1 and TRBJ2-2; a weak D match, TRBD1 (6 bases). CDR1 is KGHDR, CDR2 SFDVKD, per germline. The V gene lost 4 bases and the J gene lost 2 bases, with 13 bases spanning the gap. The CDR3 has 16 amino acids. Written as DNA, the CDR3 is TGTGCCACCAGTGAACCGGGACACATAAACACCGGGGAGCTGTTTTTT. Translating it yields CATSEPGHINTGELFF.

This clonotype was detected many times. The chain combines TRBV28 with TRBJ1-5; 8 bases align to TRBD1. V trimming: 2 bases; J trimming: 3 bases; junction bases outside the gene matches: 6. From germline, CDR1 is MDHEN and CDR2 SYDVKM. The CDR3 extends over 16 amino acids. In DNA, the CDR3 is TGTGCCAGCAGTTTAGAGCCAGGGGGCACCAATCAGCCCCAGCATTTT. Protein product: CASSLEPGGTNQPQHF.

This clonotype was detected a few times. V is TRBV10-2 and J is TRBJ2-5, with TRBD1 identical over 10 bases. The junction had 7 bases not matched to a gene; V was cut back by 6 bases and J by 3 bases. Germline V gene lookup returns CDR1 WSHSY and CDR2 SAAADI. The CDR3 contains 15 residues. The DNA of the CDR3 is TGCGCCAGCAGGGGTTGGGACAGGGGTGAAGAGACCCAGTACTTC. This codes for CASRGWDRGEETQYF.

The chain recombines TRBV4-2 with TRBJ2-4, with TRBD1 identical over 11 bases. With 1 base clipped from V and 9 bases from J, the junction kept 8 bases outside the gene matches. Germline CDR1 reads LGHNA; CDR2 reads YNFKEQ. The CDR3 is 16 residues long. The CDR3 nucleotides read TGTGCCAGCAGCCAAGGTGTATCGGGACAGGGGGGCATTCAGTACTTC. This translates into CASSQGVSGQGGIQYF.

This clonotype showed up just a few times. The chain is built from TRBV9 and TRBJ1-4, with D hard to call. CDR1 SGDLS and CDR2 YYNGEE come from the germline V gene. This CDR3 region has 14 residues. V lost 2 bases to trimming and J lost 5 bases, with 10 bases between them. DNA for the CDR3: TGTGCCAGCAGCGTCGGAGGGTCGAATGAAAAACTGTTTTTT. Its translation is CASSVGGSNEKLFF.

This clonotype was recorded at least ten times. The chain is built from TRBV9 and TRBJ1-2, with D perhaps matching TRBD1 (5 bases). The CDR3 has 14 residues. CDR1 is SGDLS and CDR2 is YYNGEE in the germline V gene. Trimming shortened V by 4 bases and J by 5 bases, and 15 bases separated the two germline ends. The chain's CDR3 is CASSSARGGYGYTF. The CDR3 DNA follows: TGTGCCAGCAGCTCAGCCCGGGGCGGATATGGCTACACCTTC.

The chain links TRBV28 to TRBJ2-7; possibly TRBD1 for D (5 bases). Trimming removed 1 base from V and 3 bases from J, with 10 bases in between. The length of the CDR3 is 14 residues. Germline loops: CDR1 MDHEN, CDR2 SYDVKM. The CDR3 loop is CASSLLGDHYEQYF. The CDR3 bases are TGTGCCAGCAGTTTATTAGGGGATCACTACGAGCAGTACTTC.

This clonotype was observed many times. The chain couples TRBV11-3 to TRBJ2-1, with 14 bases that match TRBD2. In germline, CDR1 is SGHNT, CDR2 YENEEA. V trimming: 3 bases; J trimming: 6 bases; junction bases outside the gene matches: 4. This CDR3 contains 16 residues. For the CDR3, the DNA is TGTGCCAGCAGCTTGAGACTAGCGGGAGGGGGCAATGAGCAGTTCTTC. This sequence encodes CASSLRLAGGGNEQFF.

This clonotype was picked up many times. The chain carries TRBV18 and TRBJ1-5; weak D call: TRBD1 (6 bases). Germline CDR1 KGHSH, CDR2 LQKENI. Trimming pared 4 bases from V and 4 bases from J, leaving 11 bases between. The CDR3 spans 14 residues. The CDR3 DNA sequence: TGTGCCAGCTCACGGGGGGCAGGAAATCAGCCCCAGCATTTT. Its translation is CASSRGAGNQPQHF.

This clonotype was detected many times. CDR3 DNA: TGTGCCAGCAGCTTAACTAGCGGGAGATTCTATGAGCAGTTCTTC. Translated: CASSLTSGRFYEQFF. This chain connects TRBV11-2 to TRBJ2-1; 11 positions agree with TRBD2. Losses at the gene ends were 2 bases for V and 8 bases for J; bases not matched to a gene: 5. CDR1 is SGHAT and CDR2 is FQNNGV in the germline V gene. This CDR3 comprises 15 residues.

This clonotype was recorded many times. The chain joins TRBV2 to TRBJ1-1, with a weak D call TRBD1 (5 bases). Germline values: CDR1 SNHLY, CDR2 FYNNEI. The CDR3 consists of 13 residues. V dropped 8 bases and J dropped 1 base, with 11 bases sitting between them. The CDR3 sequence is CASWDWSNTEAFF. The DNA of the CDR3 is TGTGCCAGCTGGGACTGGTCGAACACTGAAGCTTTCTTT.

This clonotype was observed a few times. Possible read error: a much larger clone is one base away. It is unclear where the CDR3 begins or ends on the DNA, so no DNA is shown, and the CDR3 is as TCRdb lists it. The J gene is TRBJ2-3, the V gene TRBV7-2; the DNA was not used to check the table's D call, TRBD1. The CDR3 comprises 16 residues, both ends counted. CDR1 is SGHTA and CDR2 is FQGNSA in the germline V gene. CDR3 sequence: CASIYLWGRGADTQCF.

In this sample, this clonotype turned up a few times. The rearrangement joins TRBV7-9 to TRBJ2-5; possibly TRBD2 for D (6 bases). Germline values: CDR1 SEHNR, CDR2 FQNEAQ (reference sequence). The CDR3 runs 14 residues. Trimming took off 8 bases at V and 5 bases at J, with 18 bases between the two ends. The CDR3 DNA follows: TGTGCCAGCGTATTCTCGGGAGTTCAGGAGACCCAGTACTTC. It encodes CASVFSGVQETQYF.

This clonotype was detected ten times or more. Written as DNA, the CDR3 is TGTGCCAGCAGCTTTCCAGAGAACTATGGCTACACCTTC. It codes for CASSFPENYGYTF. This sequence joins TRBV11-3 and TRBJ1-2; D gene unclear. This CDR3 is 13 amino acids long. Between the trimmed V and J ends, which lost 3 bases and 2 bases, there was a span of 7 bases. Per germline, CDR1 SGHNT and CDR2 YENEEA.

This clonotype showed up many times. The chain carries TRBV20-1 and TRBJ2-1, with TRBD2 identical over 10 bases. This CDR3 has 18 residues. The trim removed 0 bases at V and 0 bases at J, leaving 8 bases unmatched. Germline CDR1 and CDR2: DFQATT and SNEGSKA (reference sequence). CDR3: CSARDPELAGPSYNEQFF. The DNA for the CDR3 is TGCAGTGCTAGAGATCCGGAACTAGCGGGACCCTCCTACAATGAGCAGTTCTTC.

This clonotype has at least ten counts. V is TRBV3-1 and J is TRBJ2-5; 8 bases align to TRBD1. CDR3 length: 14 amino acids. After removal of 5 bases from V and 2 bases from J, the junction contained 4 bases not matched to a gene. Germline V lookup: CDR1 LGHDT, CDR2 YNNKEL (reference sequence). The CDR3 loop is CASSATGGQETQYF. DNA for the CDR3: TGTGCCAGCAGCGCAACAGGGGGACAAGAGACCCAGTACTTC.

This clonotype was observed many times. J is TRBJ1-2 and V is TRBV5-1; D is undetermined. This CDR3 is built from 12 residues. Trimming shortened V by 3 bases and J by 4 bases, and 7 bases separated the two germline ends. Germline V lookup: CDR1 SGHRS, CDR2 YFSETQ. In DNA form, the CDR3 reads TGCGCCAGCAGCTCGGACGGCTATGGCTACACCTTC. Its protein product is CASSSDGYGYTF.

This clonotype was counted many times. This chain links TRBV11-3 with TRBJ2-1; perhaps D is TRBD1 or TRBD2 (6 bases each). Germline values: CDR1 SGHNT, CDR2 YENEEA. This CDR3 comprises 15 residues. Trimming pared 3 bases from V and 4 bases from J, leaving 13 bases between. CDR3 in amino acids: CASSFYRGEYNEQFF. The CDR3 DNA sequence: TGTGCCAGCAGCTTCTATAGGGGGGAATACAATGAGCAGTTCTTC. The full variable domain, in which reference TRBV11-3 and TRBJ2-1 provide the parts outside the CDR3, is EAGVVQSPRYKIIEKKQPVAFWCNPISGHNTLYWYLQNLGQGPELLIRYENEEAVDDSQLPKDRFSAERLKGVDSTLKIQPAELGDSAVYLCASSFYRGEYNEQFFGPGTRLTVL.

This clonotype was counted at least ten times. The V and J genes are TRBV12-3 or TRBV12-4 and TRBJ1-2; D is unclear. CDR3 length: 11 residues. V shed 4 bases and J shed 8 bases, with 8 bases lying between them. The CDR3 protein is CASSSGGGYTF. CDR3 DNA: TGTGCCAGCAGTTCCGGAGGGGGCTACACCTTC.

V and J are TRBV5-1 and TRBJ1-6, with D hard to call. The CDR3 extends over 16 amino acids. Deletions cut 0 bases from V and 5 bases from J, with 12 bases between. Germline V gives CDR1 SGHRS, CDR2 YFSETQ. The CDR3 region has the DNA TGCGCCAGCAGCTTGGACGGGTCCACTGATAATTCACCCCTCCACTTT. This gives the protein CASSLDGSTDNSPLHF.

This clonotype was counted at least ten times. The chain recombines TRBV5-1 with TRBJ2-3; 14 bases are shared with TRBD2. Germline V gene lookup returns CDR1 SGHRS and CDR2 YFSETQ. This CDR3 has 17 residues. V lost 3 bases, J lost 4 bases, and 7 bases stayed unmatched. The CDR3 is CASSWGLAGVASDTQYF. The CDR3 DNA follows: TGCGCCAGCAGCTGGGGACTAGCGGGAGTTGCTTCAGATACGCAGTATTTT.

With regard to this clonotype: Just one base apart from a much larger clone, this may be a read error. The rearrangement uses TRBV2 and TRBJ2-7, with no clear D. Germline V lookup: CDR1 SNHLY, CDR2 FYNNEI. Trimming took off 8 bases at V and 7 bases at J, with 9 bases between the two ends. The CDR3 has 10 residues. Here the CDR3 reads CASRGPEQYF. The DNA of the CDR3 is TGTGCCAGCCGTGGTCCGGAGCAGTACTTC.

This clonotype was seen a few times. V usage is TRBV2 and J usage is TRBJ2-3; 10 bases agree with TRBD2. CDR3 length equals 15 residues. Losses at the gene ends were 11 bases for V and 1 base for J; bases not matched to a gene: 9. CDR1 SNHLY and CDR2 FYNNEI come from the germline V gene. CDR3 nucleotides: TGTGCCGAGCTAATAGCGGGAGGCCGCACAGATACGCAGTATTTT. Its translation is CAELIAGGRTDTQYF.

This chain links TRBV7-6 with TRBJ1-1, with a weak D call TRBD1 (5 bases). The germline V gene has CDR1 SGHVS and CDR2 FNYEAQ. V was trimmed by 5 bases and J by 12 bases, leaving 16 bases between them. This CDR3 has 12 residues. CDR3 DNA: TGTGCCAGCAGCGACAACAGGAGGAGAACTTTCTTT. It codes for CASSDNRRRTFF.

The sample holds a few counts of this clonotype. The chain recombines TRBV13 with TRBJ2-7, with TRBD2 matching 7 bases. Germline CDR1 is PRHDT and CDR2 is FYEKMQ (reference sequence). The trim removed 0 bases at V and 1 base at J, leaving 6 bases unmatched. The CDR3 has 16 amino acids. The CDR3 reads CASSLGGAGKSYEQYF. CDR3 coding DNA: TGTGCCAGCAGCTTAGGCGGAGCGGGAAAGTCCTACGAGCAGTACTTC.

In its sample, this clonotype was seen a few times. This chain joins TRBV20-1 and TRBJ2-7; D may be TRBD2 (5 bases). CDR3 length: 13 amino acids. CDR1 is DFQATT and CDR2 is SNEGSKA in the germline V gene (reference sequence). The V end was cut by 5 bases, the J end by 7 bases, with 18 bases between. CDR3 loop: CSAVVPDSGEQYF. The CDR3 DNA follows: TGCAGTGCTGTAGTTCCGGACTCGGGGGAGCAGTACTTC.